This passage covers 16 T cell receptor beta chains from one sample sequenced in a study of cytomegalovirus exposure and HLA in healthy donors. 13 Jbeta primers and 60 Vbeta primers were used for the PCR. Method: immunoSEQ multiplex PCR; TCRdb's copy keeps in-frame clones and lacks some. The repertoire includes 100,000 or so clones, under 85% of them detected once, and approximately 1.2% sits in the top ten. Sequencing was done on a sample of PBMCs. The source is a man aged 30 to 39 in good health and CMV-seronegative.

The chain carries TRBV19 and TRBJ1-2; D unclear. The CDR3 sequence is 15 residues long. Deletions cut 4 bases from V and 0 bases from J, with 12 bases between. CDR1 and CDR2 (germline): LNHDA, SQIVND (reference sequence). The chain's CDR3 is CASSTTPRTNYGYTF. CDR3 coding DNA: TGTGCCAGTAGTACCACCCCCAGGACTAACTATGGCTACACCTTC.

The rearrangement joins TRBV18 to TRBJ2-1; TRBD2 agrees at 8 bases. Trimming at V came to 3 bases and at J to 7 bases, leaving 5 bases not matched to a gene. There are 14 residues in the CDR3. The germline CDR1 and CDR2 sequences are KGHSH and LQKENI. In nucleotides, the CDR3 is TGTGCCAGCTCACCCGGGACTAGTAGAAATGAGCAGTTCTTC. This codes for CASSPGTSRNEQFF.

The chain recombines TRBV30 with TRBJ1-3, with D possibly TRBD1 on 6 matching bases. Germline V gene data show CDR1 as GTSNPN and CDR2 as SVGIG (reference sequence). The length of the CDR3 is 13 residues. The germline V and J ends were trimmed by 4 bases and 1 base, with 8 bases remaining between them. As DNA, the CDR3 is TGTGCCTGGAACAGGGTATCTGGAAACACCATATATTTT. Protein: CAWNRVSGNTIYF.

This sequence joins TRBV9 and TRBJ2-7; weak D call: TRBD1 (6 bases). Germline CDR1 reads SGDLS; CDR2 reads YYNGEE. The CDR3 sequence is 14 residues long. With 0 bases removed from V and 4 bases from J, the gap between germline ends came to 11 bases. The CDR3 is CASSVDRTAYEQYF. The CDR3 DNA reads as TGTGCCAGCAGCGTAGATCGGACAGCATACGAGCAGTACTTC.

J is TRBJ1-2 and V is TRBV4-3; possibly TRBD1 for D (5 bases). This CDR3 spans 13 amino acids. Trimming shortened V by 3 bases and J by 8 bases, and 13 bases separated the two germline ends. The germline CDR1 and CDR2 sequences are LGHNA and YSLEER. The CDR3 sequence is CASSHRVSEGYTF. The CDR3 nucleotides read TGCGCCAGCAGCCACAGGGTGTCGGAGGGCTACACCTTC.

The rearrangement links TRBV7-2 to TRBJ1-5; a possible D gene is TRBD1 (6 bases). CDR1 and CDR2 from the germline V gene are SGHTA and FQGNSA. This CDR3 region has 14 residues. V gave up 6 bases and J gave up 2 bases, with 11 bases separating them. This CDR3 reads CASRQGSGNQPQHF. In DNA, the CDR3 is TGTGCCAGCAGACAGGGAAGTGGCAATCAGCCCCAGCATTTT. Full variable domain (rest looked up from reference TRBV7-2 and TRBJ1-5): GAGVSQSPSNKVTEKGKDVELRCDPISGHTALYWYRQSLGQGLEFLIYFQGNSAPDKSGLPSDRFSAERTGGSVSTLTIQRTQQEDSAVYLCASRQGSGNQPQHFGDGTRLSIL.

CDR3 loop: CASSLEAGSQYF. The CDR3 nucleotides read TGTGCCAGCAGCTTAGAGGCCGGGTCCCAGTACTTC. The chain couples TRBV7-6 to TRBJ2-5; unclear D gene. Germline CDR1 is SGHVS and CDR2 is FNYEAQ. Trimming pared 1 base from V and 9 bases from J, leaving 9 bases between. The CDR3 is made up of 12 amino acids.

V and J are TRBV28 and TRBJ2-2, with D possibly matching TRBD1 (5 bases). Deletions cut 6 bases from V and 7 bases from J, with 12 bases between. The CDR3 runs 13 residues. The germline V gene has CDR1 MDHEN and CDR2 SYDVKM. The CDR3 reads CASRLRAHGELFF. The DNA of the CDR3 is TGTGCCAGCAGACTCAGGGCCCACGGGGAGCTGTTTTTT.

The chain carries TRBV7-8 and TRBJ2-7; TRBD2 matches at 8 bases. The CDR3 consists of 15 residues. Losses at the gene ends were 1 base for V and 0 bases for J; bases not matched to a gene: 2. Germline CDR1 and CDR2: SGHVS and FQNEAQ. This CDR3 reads CASSLGGGSSYEQYF. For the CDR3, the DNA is TGTGCCAGCAGCTTAGGCGGGGGGAGCTCCTACGAGCAGTACTTC.

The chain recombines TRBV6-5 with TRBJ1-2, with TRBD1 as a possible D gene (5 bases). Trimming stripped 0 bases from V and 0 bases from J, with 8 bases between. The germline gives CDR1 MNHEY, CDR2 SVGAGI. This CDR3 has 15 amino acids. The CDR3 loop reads CASSYSGGANYGYTF. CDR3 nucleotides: TGTGCCAGCAGTTACTCCGGGGGAGCTAACTATGGCTACACCTTC.

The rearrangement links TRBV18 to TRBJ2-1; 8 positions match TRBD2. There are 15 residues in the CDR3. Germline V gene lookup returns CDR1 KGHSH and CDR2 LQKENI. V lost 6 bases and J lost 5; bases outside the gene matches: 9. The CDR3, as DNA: TGTGCCAGCTCCCGGGGAGTAGCGGGAAACAATGAGCAGTTCTTC. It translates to CASSRGVAGNNEQFF. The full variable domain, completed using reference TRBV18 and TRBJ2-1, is NAGVMQNPRHLVRRRGQEARLRCSPMKGHSHVYWYRQLPEEGLKFMVYLQKENIIDESGMPKERFSAEFPKEGPSILRIQQVVRGDSAAYFCASSRGVAGNNEQFFGPGTRLTVL.

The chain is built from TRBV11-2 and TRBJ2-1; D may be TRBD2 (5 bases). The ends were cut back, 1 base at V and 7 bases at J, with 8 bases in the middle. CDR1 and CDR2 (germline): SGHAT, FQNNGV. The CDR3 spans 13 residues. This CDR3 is CASSLGTGNEQFF. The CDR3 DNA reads TGTGCCAGCAGCTTAGGGACTGGGAATGAGCAGTTCTTC.

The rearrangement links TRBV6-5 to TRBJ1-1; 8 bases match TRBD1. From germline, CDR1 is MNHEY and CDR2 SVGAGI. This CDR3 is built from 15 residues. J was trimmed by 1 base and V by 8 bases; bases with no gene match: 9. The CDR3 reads CASRQTGARNTEAFF. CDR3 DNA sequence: TGTGCCAGCCGTCAGACAGGGGCCAGGAACACTGAAGCTTTCTTT.

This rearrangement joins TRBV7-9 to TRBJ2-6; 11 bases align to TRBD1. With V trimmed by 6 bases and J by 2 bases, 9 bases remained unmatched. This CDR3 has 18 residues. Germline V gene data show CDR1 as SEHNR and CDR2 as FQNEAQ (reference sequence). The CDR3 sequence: CASRTKPGQGAGANVLTF. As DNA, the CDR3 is TGTGCCAGCAGAACGAAACCGGGACAGGGGGCTGGGGCCAACGTCCTGACTTTC.

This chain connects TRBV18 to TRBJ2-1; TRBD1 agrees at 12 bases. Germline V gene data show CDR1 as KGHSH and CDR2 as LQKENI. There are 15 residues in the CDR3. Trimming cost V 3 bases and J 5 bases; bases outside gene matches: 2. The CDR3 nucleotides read TGTGCCAGCTCACCGGGACAGGGGGCGAACAATGAGCAGTTCTTC. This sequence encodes CASSPGQGANNEQFF.

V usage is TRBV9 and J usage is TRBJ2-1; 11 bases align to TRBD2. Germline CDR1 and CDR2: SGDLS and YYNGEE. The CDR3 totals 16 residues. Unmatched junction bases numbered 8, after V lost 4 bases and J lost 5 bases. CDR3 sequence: CASSSTSGMGDNEQFF. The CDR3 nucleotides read TGTGCCAGCAGCTCGACTAGCGGGATGGGGGACAATGAGCAGTTCTTC.